Presented here are 5 T cell receptor beta chains from one specimen sequenced in a study of CD8+CD57+ T cells in acquired aplastic anemia. According to the study, genomic DNA was the template for TCR beta VDJ and CDR3 profiling. MiXCR, applied by TCRdb to the reads, yields one record per CDR3 protein. The sample holds more than 45,000 distinct CDR3 sequences, approximately 78% seen once. The source material was sorted CD4+, CD8+, or CD8+CD57+ T cells (not recorded which) from PBMCs. Every receptor here comes from a human donor in good health, serving as a control.

This clonotype was recorded a few times. The rearrangement links TRBV7-8 to TRBJ2-2, with a possible D match to TRBD1 (5 bases). Trimming removed 6 bases at V and 5 bases at J, with 16 bases between. CDR3 length: 15 amino acids. Germline-derived CDR1 and CDR2 are SGHVS and FQNEAQ. CDR3 in DNA: TGTGCCAGCAGTTCTTCAGGGTTTCGGACCGGGGAGCTGTTTTTT. This sequence encodes CASSSSGFRTGELFF. The variable domain in full, with the rest retrieved from reference TRBV7-8 and TRBJ2-2, is GAGVSQSPRYKVAKRGQDVALRCDPISGHVSLFWYQQALGQGPEFLTYFQNEAQLDKSGLPSDRFFAERPEGSVSTLKIQRTQQEDSAVYLCASSSSGFRTGELFFGEGSRLTVL.

This clonotype was detected a few times. The gene calls are TRBV2 and TRBJ2-3, with 9 bases fitting TRBD2. Germline values: CDR1 SNHLY, CDR2 FYNNEI. The trim removed 2 bases at V and 3 bases at J, leaving 9 bases unmatched. The CDR3 length is 17 residues. CDR3 sequence: CASSEKRLAGPTDTQYF. The CDR3 coding sequence is TGTGCCAGCAGTGAAAAGCGTCTAGCGGGGCCTACAGATACGCAGTATTTT. The complete variable domain, with remaining parts taken from reference TRBV2 and TRBJ2-3, reads EPEVTQTPSHQVTQMGQEVILRCVPISNHLYFYWYRQILGQKVEFLVSFYNNEISEKSEIFDDQFSVERPDGSNFTLKIRSTKLEDSAMYFCASSEKRLAGPTDTQYFGPGTRLTVL.

This sequence joins TRBV7-2 and TRBJ1-1; D unresolved. The CDR3 has 12 residues. Germline assignment: CDR1 SGHTA and CDR2 FQGNSA. V was trimmed by 5 bases and J by 11 bases, leaving 15 bases between them. CDR3 in amino acids: CASSQSIGTAFF. CDR3 in DNA: TGTGCCAGCAGCCAATCGATCGGAACCGCTTTCTTT.

The chain employs TRBV29-1 and TRBJ1-2, with 7 bases aligning to TRBD1. The CDR3 covers 12 residues. Germline V gene sequence: CDR1 SQVTM, CDR2 ANQGSEA. J gave up 6 bases and V 4 bases, and 5 bases lay outside the gene matches. CDR3 amino acids: CSVVRGRHGYTF. As DNA, the CDR3 is TGCAGCGTTGTGAGGGGGCGTCATGGCTACACCTTC.

This chain uses TRBV7-9 with TRBJ2-5, with TRBD1 matching over 10 bases. The CDR3 totals 13 residues. Trimming at V came to 5 bases and at J to 5 bases, leaving 2 bases not matched to a gene. Per germline, CDR1 SEHNR and CDR2 FQNEAQ (reference sequence). The CDR3 is CASSPGQGETQYF. The CDR3 DNA reads TGTGCCAGCAGCCCGGGACAGGGGGAGACCCAGTACTTC.